The clone carrying this T cell receptor (beta chain) turned up a few times. This specimen comes from a study of T-cell reconstitution after alpha-beta-depleted transplantation in children. Germline V lookup: CDR1 SQVTM, CDR2 ANQGSEA. This CDR3 contains 13 residues. The TCRbeta library incorporated unique molecular identifiers. TCRdb reprocessed the PCR reads via MiXCR and lists one record per CDR3 protein. The sample carries hundreds of thousands of distinct CDR3 sequences, around 19% recorded once. The material sequenced was PBMCs from the stem cell graft donor, taken from the stem cell graft. This chain connects TRBV29-1 to TRBJ2-3; TRBD2 is a possible D gene (7 bases). The clonotype comes from a human donor who donated a stem cell graft to a child with acute lymphoblastic leukemia. Here the CDR3 DNA reads TGCGCCTCAGGGGAGGGGACCACAGATACGCAGTATTTT. This translates into CASGEGTTDTQYF.